Following are 28 T cell receptor beta chains from one sample sequenced in a study of identical twins (dated by TCRdb to 2015 to 2016). The library was obtained by 5' RACE. The instrument was an Illumina HiSeq 2000. The public reads were reprocessed in TCRdb via fastp at Q25 and MiXCR, keeping in-frame beta chains. Every distinct CDR3 protein forms one entry, paired with its most common genes and DNA. Across this sample there are about 720,000 distinct CDR3 sequences, with 18% seen only once. Of the sample, around 13% falls within the top ten clones. Another study also made use of these data, one on T cells expressing NK-cell markers.

The sample taken for sequencing was PBMCs. These receptors were collected from a woman younger than 35 in good health.

The CDR3 DNA follows: TGCAGTGCTAGTCGCGGGAGGGCCCGGGAGACCCAGTACTTC. Amino acids: CSASRGRARETQYF. The chain is built from TRBV20-1 and TRBJ2-5, with TRBD2 matching over 9 bases. With V trimmed by 3 bases and J by 5 bases, 7 bases remained unmatched. Germline lookup yields CDR1 DFQATT and CDR2 SNEGSKA (reference sequence). The CDR3 covers 14 residues.

The V gene is TRBV27, the J gene TRBJ2-5; 10 bases line up with TRBD2. Germline V lookup: CDR1 MNHEY, CDR2 SMNVEV (reference sequence). Trimming took 5 bases from V and 4 from J; bases not matched to a gene: 7. This CDR3 region has 15 residues. Here the CDR3 reads CASSILAGPIETQYF. CDR3 bases: TGTGCCAGCAGTATACTAGCGGGGCCCATAGAGACCCAGTACTTC.

The V and J genes are TRBV12-3 or TRBV12-4 and TRBJ2-2; D not resolved. The CDR3 is 14 residues long. V was trimmed by 6 bases and J by 6 bases, leaving 14 bases between them. The CDR3 spells CASRKSWLSGELFF. The CDR3 DNA follows: TGTGCCAGCAGGAAGTCCTGGCTCTCCGGGGAGCTGTTTTTT.

The chain uses TRBV6-4 and TRBJ2-2; no clear D gene. The V end was cut by 3 bases, the J end by 5 bases, with 13 bases between. The CDR3 is 15 amino acids. CDR1 is MRHNA and CDR2 is SNTAGT in the germline V gene. The CDR3 coding sequence is TGTGCCAGCAGTGAGGTGGCAGTGGGGACCGGGGAGCTGTTTTTT. Translation: CASSEVAVGTGELFF.

This sequence joins TRBV25-1 and TRBJ2-2; D remains ambiguous. V was pared by 5 bases and J by 0 bases, with 7 bases between. There are 14 residues in the CDR3. Germline CDR1 MGHDK, CDR2 SYGVNS. CDR3 in DNA: TGTGCCAGCAGTTGGAGAGCGAACACCGGGGAGCTGTTTTTT. Translating gives CASSWRANTGELFF.

This clonotype was detected a few times. The V call is TRBV18, the J call TRBJ1-1; TRBD1 is a possible D gene (5 bases). Looked up from germline, CDR1 is KGHSH and CDR2 is LQKENI. The V and J ends lost 1 base and 1 base respectively, with 7 bases between them. The CDR3 totals 14 residues. CDR3 DNA: TGTGCCAGCTCACCACAGGGGAAGAACACTGAAGCTTTCTTT. This codes for CASSPQGKNTEAFF. Supplemented by reference TRBV18 and TRBJ1-1, the full variable domain reads NAGVMQNPRHLVRRRGQEARLRCSPMKGHSHVYWYRQLPEEGLKFMVYLQKENIIDESGMPKERFSAEFPKEGPSILRIQQVVRGDSAAYFCASSPQGKNTEAFFGQGTRLTVV.

This clonotype was counted only a few times. The chain has TRBV12-3 or TRBV12-4 and TRBJ2-7, with 10 nucleotides matching TRBD2. The CDR3 has 14 residues. V was pared by 8 bases and J by 5 bases, with 9 bases of the junction left unmatched. CDR3 in amino acids: CASGSLAGGHEQYF. The CDR3 DNA follows: TGTGCCAGCGGATCTTTAGCGGGAGGCCACGAGCAGTACTTC.

V is TRBV20-1 and J is TRBJ2-7; 8 bases line up with TRBD2. Germline CDR1 is DFQATT and CDR2 is SNEGSKA (reference sequence). This CDR3 comprises 11 residues. With 3 bases clipped from V and 6 bases from J, the junction kept 1 base outside the gene matches. CDR3 in amino acids: CSARSGGEQYF. In DNA form, the CDR3 reads TGCAGTGCTAGGAGCGGGGGCGAGCAGTACTTC.

This clonotype has a handful of counts. The rearrangement joins TRBV20-1 to TRBJ2-1; unclear D gene. V was clipped by 1 base and J by 0 bases, with 10 bases between them. CDR1 is DFQATT and CDR2 is SNEGSKA in the germline V gene (reference sequence). The CDR3 is 15 amino acids. Here the CDR3 reads CSARADRHSYNEQFF. The CDR3, as DNA: TGCAGTGCTAGAGCGGACCGTCACTCCTACAATGAGCAGTTCTTC.

The chain links TRBV11-2 to TRBJ2-1; D uncertain. V shed 3 bases and J shed 5 bases, with 11 bases lying between them. Germline CDR1 is SGHAT and CDR2 is FQNNGV. This CDR3 comprises 14 residues. As DNA, the CDR3 is TGTGCCAGCAGCTTTACCCTCCGGAACAATGAGCAGTTCTTC. Protein sequence: CASSFTLRNNEQFF.

This clonotype was found a few times. The rearrangement joins TRBV30 to TRBJ2-4, with 8 bases that match TRBD1. The V segment lost 2 bases and the J segment 9 bases; nucleotides outside the gene matches: 3. Germline CDR1 is GTSNPN and CDR2 is SVGIG (reference sequence). The CDR3 consists of 12 residues. The DNA of the CDR3 is TGTGCCTGGAGTCCGACAGGGGTCATTCAGTACTTC. As protein: CAWSPTGVIQYF.

This clonotype was counted a few times. The V and J genes are TRBV5-1 and TRBJ1-2; the D gene is possibly TRBD1 (6 bases). CDR3 length: 13 residues. Trimming removed 3 bases from V and 7 bases from J, with 13 bases in between. Per the germline V gene, CDR1 is SGHRS and CDR2 is YFSETQ. The CDR3 region has the DNA TGCGCCAGCAGCTCCAGGGGAGGCGGTGGCTACACCTTC. This gives the protein CASSSRGGGGYTF. The full variable domain, completed using reference TRBV5-1 and TRBJ1-2, is KAGVTQTPRYLIKTRGQQVTLSCSPISGHRSVSWYQQTPGQGLQFLFEYFSETQRNKGNFPGRFSGRQFSNSRSEMNVSTLELGDSALYLCASSSRGGGGYTFGSGTRLTVV.

The sample holds a few counts of this clonotype. The chain joins TRBV6-2 or TRBV6-3 to TRBJ2-3, with D maybe TRBD2 (5 bases). Germline CDR1 MNHEY, CDR2 SVGEGT. The V end was cut by 4 bases, the J end by 7 bases, with 12 bases between. The CDR3 sequence is 13 residues long. This chain's CDR3 is CASSFRGRYTQYF. The DNA for the CDR3 is TGTGCCAGCAGTTTCCGGGGAAGATATACGCAGTATTTT.

There are many counts of this clonotype. The CDR3: CASSPGWFTEAFF. The CDR3 region has the DNA TGTGCCAGCAGTCCAGGGTGGTTCACTGAAGCTTTCTTT. The rearrangement joins TRBV6-2 or TRBV6-3 to TRBJ1-1, with a possible D match to TRBD1 (5 bases). The CDR3 runs to 13 residues. V was pared by 5 bases and J by 4 bases, with 11 bases between. The germline CDR1 and CDR2 sequences are MNHEY and SVGEGT.

There are a few counts of this clonotype. The chain's CDR3 is CASRTSGELFF. The CDR3 region has the DNA TGTGCCAGCAGAACTAGCGGGGAGCTGTTTTTT. The V and J genes are TRBV7-9 and TRBJ2-2; possible D gene TRBD2, 5 bases. This CDR3 is built from 11 residues. The V gene lost 6 bases and the J gene lost 7 bases, with 6 bases spanning the gap. The germline gives CDR1 SEHNR, CDR2 FQNEAQ (reference sequence).

This clonotype was seen more than once but under ten times. The chain joins TRBV6-2 or TRBV6-3 to TRBJ1-2; no reliable D call. The germline V and J ends were trimmed by 5 bases and 3 bases, with 13 bases remaining between them. The CDR3 runs 14 residues. Germline CDR1 is MNHEY and CDR2 is SVGEGT. The CDR3 DNA is TGTGCCAGCAGTCGCCAGACTAGCGACTATGGCTACACCTTC. It codes for CASSRQTSDYGYTF.

J is TRBJ2-2 and V is TRBV10-2, with D unresolved. Per the germline V gene, CDR1 is WSHSY and CDR2 is SAAADI. Between the trimmed V and J ends, which lost 4 bases and 10 bases, there was a span of 13 bases. The CDR3 is 13 residues long. CDR3 sequence: CASSARYAVELFF. DNA for the CDR3: TGCGCCAGCAGTGCCCGGTACGCCGTGGAGCTGTTTTTT.

The chain recombines TRBV20-1 with TRBJ1-6; D uncertain. The CDR3 consists of 15 residues. Germline CDR1 reads DFQATT; CDR2 reads SNEGSKA (reference sequence). Trimming removed 6 bases at V and 7 bases at J, with 19 bases between. In nucleotides, the CDR3 is TGCAGTGCCAGACGGGCGGGCAGTACAAATTCACCCCTCCACTTT. Encoded protein: CSARRAGSTNSPLHF.

This clonotype turned up a few times. The CDR3 DNA reads as TGCGCCAGCAGCCAGAGGGGGGAGACCTACAATGAGCAGTTCTTC. Its translation: CASSQRGETYNEQFF. The gene calls are TRBV5-1 and TRBJ2-1, with D perhaps given as TRBD1 or TRBD2 (6 bases each). This CDR3 region has 15 residues. Germline V gene data show CDR1 as SGHRS and CDR2 as YFSETQ. V dropped 4 bases and J dropped 2 bases, with 13 bases sitting between them.

This clonotype was seen only a few times. The chain links TRBV7-3 to TRBJ2-7; 8 nucleotides match TRBD1. V lost 3 bases, J lost 3 bases, and 7 bases stayed unmatched. The germline V gene encodes CDR1 SGHTA and CDR2 FQGTGA. CDR3 length: 15 residues. CDR3 amino acids: CASSFTGGDLYEQYF. CDR3 in DNA: TGTGCCAGCAGCTTTACAGGGGGAGACCTCTACGAGCAGTACTTC.

V and J are TRBV10-1 and TRBJ2-1; tentatively, D is TRBD2 (5 bases). CDR3 length: 13 amino acids. Trimming left V 4 bases short and J 4 bases short, with 8 bases between. Germline-derived CDR1 and CDR2 are WNHNN and SYGVQD (reference sequence). The CDR3: CASSVRGYNEQFF. DNA of the CDR3: TGCGCCAGCAGTGTCCGAGGGTACAATGAGCAGTTCTTC.

The chain is built from TRBV3-1 and TRBJ1-2; D uncertain. The CDR3 is 15 amino acids. Per the germline V gene, CDR1 is LGHDT and CDR2 is YNNKEL (reference sequence). Trimming removed 1 base at V and 8 bases at J, with 17 bases between. The CDR3: CASSQGVEILRGYTF. In DNA form, the CDR3 reads TGTGCCAGCAGCCAAGGGGTTGAAATTCTCCGCGGCTACACCTTC.

V is TRBV5-1 and J is TRBJ2-5, with D unresolved. The V end was cut by 1 base, the J end by 0 bases, with 10 bases between. CDR3 length equals 15 residues. Germline loops: CDR1 SGHRS, CDR2 YFSETQ. The CDR3 sequence: CASSLSGWDQETQYF. For the CDR3, the DNA is TGCGCCAGCAGCTTGTCCGGCTGGGACCAAGAGACCCAGTACTTC.

This clonotype was counted a few times. V usage is TRBV20-1 and J usage is TRBJ2-5, with TRBD2 matching 10 bases. This CDR3 has 16 amino acids. Germline V gene lookup returns CDR1 DFQATT and CDR2 SNEGSKA (reference sequence). The trim removed 3 bases at V and 5 bases at J, leaving 12 bases unmatched. DNA of the CDR3: TGCAGTGCTAGCCCAGGGCTAGCGGGAGAGCTGGAGACCCAGTACTTC. It is translated as CSASPGLAGELETQYF.

This clonotype was found a few times. DNA of the CDR3: TGCGCCAGCAGCTTGGAGGGACAGTCCTCCTACGAGCAGTACTTC. As protein: CASSLEGQSSYEQYF. The chain recombines TRBV5-1 with TRBJ2-7; 7 bases line up with TRBD1. Germline-derived CDR1 and CDR2 are SGHRS and YFSETQ. The CDR3 spans 15 residues. The V segment lost 0 bases and the J segment 0 bases; nucleotides outside the gene matches: 3.

The genes are TRBV10-2 and TRBJ2-3; D may be TRBD2 (7 bases). From germline, CDR1 is WSHSY and CDR2 SAAADI. V lost 6 bases and J lost 2, with 18 bases in between. The CDR3 contains 16 residues. CDR3 coding DNA: TGCGCCAGCAGCGGGCTCCGGGGGGCGGACACAGATACGCAGTATTTT. This translates into CASSGLRGADTDTQYF.

In its sample, this clonotype was seen a few times. This chain connects TRBV7-8 to TRBJ2-1, with 13 bases matching TRBD2. With V trimmed by 5 bases and J by 7 bases, 8 bases remained unmatched. Germline V lookup: CDR1 SGHVS, CDR2 FQNEAQ. The CDR3 consists of 16 residues. CDR3 sequence (DNA): TGTGCCAGCAGCCCCACTTGGACTAGCGGGAGAAATGAGCAGTTCTTC. Residues: CASSPTWTSGRNEQFF. The variable domain in full, with the rest retrieved from reference TRBV7-8 and TRBJ2-1, is GAGVSQSPRYKVAKRGQDVALRCDPISGHVSLFWYQQALGQGPEFLTYFQNEAQLDKSGLPSDRFFAERPEGSVSTLKIQRTQQEDSAVYLCASSPTWTSGRNEQFFGPGTRLTVL.

The gene calls are TRBV7-7 and TRBJ1-4, with D perhaps TRBD1 (6 bases). This CDR3 comprises 12 residues. Germline V gene sequence: CDR1 SSHAT, CDR2 FNYEAQ (reference sequence). CDR3 sequence (DNA): TGTGCTAGCGCAGGGGATGATGAAAAACTGTTTTTT. Amino acid sequence: CASAGDDEKLFF. Filled out from reference TRBV7-7 and TRBJ1-4, the complete variable domain reads GAGVSQSPRYKVTKRGQDVTLRCDPISSHATLYWYQQALGQGPEFLTYFNYEAQPDKSGLPSDRFSAERPEGSISTLTIQRTEQRDSAMYRCASAGDDEKLFFGSGTQLSVL.